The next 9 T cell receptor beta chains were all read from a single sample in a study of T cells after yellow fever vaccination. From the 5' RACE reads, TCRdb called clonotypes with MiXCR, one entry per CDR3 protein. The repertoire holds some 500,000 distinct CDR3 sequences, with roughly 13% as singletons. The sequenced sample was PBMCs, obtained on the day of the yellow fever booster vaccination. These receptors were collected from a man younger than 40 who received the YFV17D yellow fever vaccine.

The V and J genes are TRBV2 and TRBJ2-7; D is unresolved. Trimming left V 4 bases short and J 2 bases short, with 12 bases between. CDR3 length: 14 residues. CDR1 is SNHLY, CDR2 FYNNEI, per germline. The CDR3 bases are TGTGCCAGCAGTGTGAGGCGCTCGGCCTACGAGCAGTACTTC. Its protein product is CASSVRRSAYEQYF.

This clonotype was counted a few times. The CDR3 reads CASTQGRNTEAFF. CDR3 DNA: TGTGCCAGCACGCAGGGGCGTAACACTGAAGCTTTCTTT. The V and J genes are TRBV12-3 or TRBV12-4 and TRBJ1-1, with D possibly TRBD1 on 6 matching bases. CDR3 length: 13 amino acids. V shed 7 bases and J shed 2 bases, with 11 bases lying between them.

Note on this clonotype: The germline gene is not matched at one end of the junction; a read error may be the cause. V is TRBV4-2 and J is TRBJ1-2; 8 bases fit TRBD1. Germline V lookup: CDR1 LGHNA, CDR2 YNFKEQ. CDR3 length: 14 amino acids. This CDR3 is CASSQDRGPEIYTF. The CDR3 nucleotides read TGTGCCAGCAGTCAAGACAGGGGCCCCGAAATCTACACCTTC.

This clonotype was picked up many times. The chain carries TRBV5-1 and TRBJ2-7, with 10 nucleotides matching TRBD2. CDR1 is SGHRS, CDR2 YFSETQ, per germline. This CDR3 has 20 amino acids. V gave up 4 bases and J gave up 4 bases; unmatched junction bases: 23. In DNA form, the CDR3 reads TGCGCCAGCAGCAACGAGGGACTAGCGAGCCTTCTCGCAGGGAGTTACGAGCAGTACTTC. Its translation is CASSNEGLASLLAGSYEQYF.

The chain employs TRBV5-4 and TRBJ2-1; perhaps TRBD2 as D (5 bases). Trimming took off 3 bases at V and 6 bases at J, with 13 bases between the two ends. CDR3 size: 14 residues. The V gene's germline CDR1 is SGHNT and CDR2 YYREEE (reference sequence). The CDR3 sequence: CASSSGSRVNEQFF. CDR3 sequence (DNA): TGTGCCAGCAGCTCCGGGTCGAGGGTCAATGAGCAGTTCTTC.

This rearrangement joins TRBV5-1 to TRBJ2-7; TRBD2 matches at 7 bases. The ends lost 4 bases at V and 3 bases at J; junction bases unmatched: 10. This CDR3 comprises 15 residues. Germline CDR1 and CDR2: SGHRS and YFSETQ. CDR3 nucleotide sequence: TGCGCCAGCAGCCCGGGCCAGGGCGGGGGCTACGAGCAGTACTTC. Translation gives CASSPGQGGGYEQYF.

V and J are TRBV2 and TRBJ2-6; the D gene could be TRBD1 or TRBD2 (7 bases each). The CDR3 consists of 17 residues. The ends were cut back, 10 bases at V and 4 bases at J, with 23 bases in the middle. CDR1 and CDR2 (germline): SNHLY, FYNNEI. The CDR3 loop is CAICLTQGGTGANVLTF. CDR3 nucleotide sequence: TGTGCCATCTGTTTAACTCAGGGGGGGACCGGGGCCAACGTCCTGACTTTC.

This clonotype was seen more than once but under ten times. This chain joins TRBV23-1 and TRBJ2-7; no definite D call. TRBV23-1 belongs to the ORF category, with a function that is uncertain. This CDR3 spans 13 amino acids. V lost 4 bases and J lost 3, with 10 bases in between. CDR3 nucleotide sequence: TGCGCCAGCAGTCCGACCAGGATCTACGAGCAGTACTTC. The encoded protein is CASSPTRIYEQYF.

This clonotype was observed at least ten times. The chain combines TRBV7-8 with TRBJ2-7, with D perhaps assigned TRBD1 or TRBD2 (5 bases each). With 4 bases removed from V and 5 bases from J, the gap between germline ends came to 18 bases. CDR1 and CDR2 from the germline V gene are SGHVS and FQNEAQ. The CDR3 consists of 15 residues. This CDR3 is CASSSRGSLRDEQYF. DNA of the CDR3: TGTGCCAGCAGCTCGAGGGGCTCCCTCAGGGACGAGCAGTACTTC.